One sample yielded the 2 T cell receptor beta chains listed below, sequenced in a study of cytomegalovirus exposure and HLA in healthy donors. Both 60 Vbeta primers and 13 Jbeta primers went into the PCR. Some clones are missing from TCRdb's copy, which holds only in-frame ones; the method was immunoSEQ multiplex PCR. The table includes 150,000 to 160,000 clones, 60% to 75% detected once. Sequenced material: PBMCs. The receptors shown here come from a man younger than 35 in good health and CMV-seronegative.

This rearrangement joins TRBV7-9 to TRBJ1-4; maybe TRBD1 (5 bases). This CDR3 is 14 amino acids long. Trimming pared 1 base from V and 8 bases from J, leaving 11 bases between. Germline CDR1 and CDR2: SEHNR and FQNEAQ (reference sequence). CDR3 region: CASSLGAGPEKLFF. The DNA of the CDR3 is TGTGCCAGCAGCTTAGGGGCAGGGCCGGAAAAACTGTTTTTT. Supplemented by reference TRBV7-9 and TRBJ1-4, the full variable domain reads DTGVSQNPRHKITKRGQNVTFRCDPISEHNRLYWYRQTLGQGPEFLTYFQNEAQLEKSRLLSDRFSAERPKGSFSTLEIQRTEQGDSAMYLCASSLGAGPEKLFFGSGTQLSVL.

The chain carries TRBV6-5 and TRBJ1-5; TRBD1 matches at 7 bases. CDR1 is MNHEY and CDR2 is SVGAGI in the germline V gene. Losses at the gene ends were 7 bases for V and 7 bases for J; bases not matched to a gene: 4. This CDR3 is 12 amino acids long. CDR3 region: CASKGGIQPQHF. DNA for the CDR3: TGTGCCAGCAAAGGGGGCATCCAGCCCCAGCATTTT.